What follows are 10 T cell receptor beta chains derived from one specimen sequenced in a study of OX40 agonist ivuxolimab in advanced cancers. Library creation used the immunoSEQ multiplex PCR assay. The immuneACCESS repertoire file appears here via TCRdb, limited to in-frame rearrangements. These files lack a portion of the clones; in checked studies, under half of the deficit traces to unresolved V genes, and the cause of the others is not known. For this sample the table gives 35,000 to 40,000 clones, of which approximately 84% were detected only once. Roughly 18% of the sample belongs to the ten largest clones. This sample comprised CD4+ or CD8+ T cells sorted from blood, obtained in a trial of the OX40 agonist ivuxolimab. The receptors were sampled from an adult with an advanced solid tumor such as melanoma, head and neck, liver or kidney cancer.

The chain couples TRBV5-6 to TRBJ1-1, with no clear D. The CDR3 spans 14 residues. V was clipped by 4 bases and J by 1 base, with 11 bases between them. CDR1 and CDR2 (germline): SGHDT, YYEEEE. The CDR3 loop reads CASSPPWGNTEAFF. In nucleotides, the CDR3 is TGTGCCAGCAGCCCCCCCTGGGGGAACACTGAAGCTTTCTTT.

The genes are TRBV27 and TRBJ2-2; no definite D call. V was pared by 5 bases and J by 3 bases, with 4 bases between. This CDR3 has 12 residues. Per germline, CDR1 MNHEY and CDR2 SMNVEV (reference sequence). The CDR3: CASSTYTGELFF. CDR3 DNA: TGTGCCAGCAGTACATACACCGGGGAGCTGTTTTTT.

The chain has TRBV13 and TRBJ2-1; the match to TRBD2 covers 12 bases. Looked up from germline, CDR1 is PRHDT and CDR2 is FYEKMQ (reference sequence). CDR3 length: 16 residues. The junction had 10 bases not matched to a gene; V was cut back by 5 bases and J by 8 bases. As DNA, the CDR3 is TGTGCCAGCAGCCCTTCTAGCGGGAGGGCCCTCGATGAGCAGTTCTTC. Its translation: CASSPSSGRALDEQFF.

V gene TRBV28 combines with J gene TRBJ1-5; a possible D gene is TRBD1 (6 bases). V was clipped by 6 bases and J by 0 bases, with 15 bases between them. Germline CDR1 reads MDHEN; CDR2 reads SYDVKM. This CDR3 has 16 residues. The CDR3: CASRILQGFSNQPQHF. The DNA for the CDR3 is TGTGCCAGCAGGATTCTACAGGGTTTTAGCAATCAGCCCCAGCATTTT.

V gene TRBV28 combines with J gene TRBJ2-1; 7 bases are shared with TRBD1. This CDR3 contains 16 residues. V dropped 6 bases and J dropped 9; count of bases not matched to a gene: 17. Germline CDR1 and CDR2: MDHEN and SYDVKM. CDR3 sequence (DNA): TGTGCCAGCAGGGTTGACAGGGTAAGGGTTGGTAGTGAGCAGTTCTTC. Its translation: CASRVDRVRVGSEQFF.

The chain couples TRBV11-2 to TRBJ2-7; D call uncertain. Germline loops: CDR1 SGHAT, CDR2 FQNNGV. The CDR3 is made up of 11 amino acids. Trimming shortened V by 2 bases and J by 6 bases, and 5 bases separated the two germline ends. Written as DNA, the CDR3 is TGTGCCAGCAGCTTAATATCCGAGCAGTACTTC. The encoded protein is CASSLISEQYF.

The chain employs TRBV28 and TRBJ2-7, with a tentative D call TRBD1 (5 bases). Germline V lookup: CDR1 MDHEN, CDR2 SYDVKM. The CDR3 runs 13 residues. V was cut by 5 bases and J by 4 bases, with 12 bases left in between. The CDR3 bases are TGTGCCAGCAGTCACCTAGGGGATTACGAGCAGTACTTC. The encoded protein is CASSHLGDYEQYF.

This clone appeared once. The CDR3 sequence is CASRSGGQGGAFF. The CDR3 nucleotides read TGTGCCAGCAGATCGGGGGGACAGGGGGGAGCTTTCTTT. The chain joins TRBV4-2 to TRBJ1-1; 11 bases line up with TRBD1. Trimming at V came to 6 bases and at J to 10 bases, leaving 7 bases not matched to a gene. Germline V gives CDR1 LGHNA, CDR2 YNFKEQ. The CDR3 covers 13 residues.

This clone was seen a few times. This chain joins TRBV7-8 and TRBJ1-5; 8 bases align to TRBD1. The CDR3 contains 14 residues. The J segment lost 4 bases and the V segment lost 5 bases, leaving 4 bases of the junction unmatched. The V gene's germline CDR1 is SGHVS and CDR2 FQNEAQ. In DNA, the CDR3 is TGTGCCAGCAGCCCGGGGACAGGTAATCAGCCCCAGCATTTT. Its protein product is CASSPGTGNQPQHF.

The chain couples TRBV6-1 to TRBJ1-2, with D possibly TRBD1 on 5 matching bases. This CDR3 is 12 amino acids long. Trimming removed 8 bases from V and 5 bases from J, with 12 bases in between. CDR1 is MNHNS, CDR2 SASEGT, per germline. CDR3 protein: CASSRGLYGYTF. In nucleotides, the CDR3 is TGTGCCAGCTCCCGGGGGTTATATGGCTACACCTTC.